The 21 T cell receptor beta chains below all came from one sample that was sequenced in a study of Tregs in tolerant kidney transplant recipients. Clones were sequenced by immunoSEQ multiplex PCR, and TCRdb holds only the in-frame ones, with some missing. This sample has some 240,000 clones; approximately 83% occur once, and the top ten carry about 0.68%. Sequencing was carried out using CD4+ T cells from blood. These receptors were obtained from a human donor in good health.

The chain combines TRBV9 with TRBJ2-3, with TRBD2 identical over 11 bases. Germline V gene lookup returns CDR1 SGDLS and CDR2 YYNGEE. V was pared by 3 bases and J by 0 bases, with 3 bases of the junction left unmatched. There are 16 residues in the CDR3. The CDR3 DNA reads as TGTGCCAGCAGCGCGGGACTAGCGGCTAGCACAGATACGCAGTATTTT. This translates into CASSAGLAASTDTQYF.

This sequence joins TRBV11-3 and TRBJ2-1; perhaps TRBD1 as D (6 bases). V was trimmed by 1 base and J by 0 bases, leaving 10 bases between them. CDR1 and CDR2 (germline): SGHNT, YENEEA. CDR3 length: 16 residues. The CDR3 nucleotides are TGTGCCAGCAGCTTAGGGGGGCCAAGCTCCTACAATGAGCAGTTCTTC. Its translation is CASSLGGPSSYNEQFF.

The V and J genes are TRBV10-1 and TRBJ1-3; weak D call: TRBD1 (5 bases). Trimming took 6 bases from V and 0 from J, leaving 15 bases between them. This CDR3 comprises 16 residues. Per the germline V gene, CDR1 is WNHNN and CDR2 is SYGVQD (reference sequence). CDR3 sequence (DNA): TGCGCCAGCAGCGAAAGAAAGGACACCTCTGGAAACACCATATATTTT. Encoded protein: CASSERKDTSGNTIYF.

The chain employs TRBV6-6 and TRBJ2-7; TRBD1 agrees at 7 bases. Germline values: CDR1 MNHNY, CDR2 SVGAGI (reference sequence). The CDR3 has 13 amino acids. Germline trimming cut 11 bases from V and 3 bases from J; bases unmatched to any gene: 10. The CDR3 protein is CACTRGQDYEQYF. The CDR3 coding sequence is TGTGCCTGTACCAGAGGACAGGACTACGAGCAGTACTTC.

This chain uses TRBV6-5 with TRBJ2-1; TRBD2 matches at 8 bases. V lost 6 bases to trimming and J lost 2 bases; unmatched junction nucleotides: 6. CDR3 length: 15 residues. CDR1 and CDR2 from the germline V gene are MNHEY and SVGAGI. The DNA of the CDR3 is TGTGCCAGCAGCTCGAGCGGGAGAACCTACAATGAGCAGTTCTTC. This translates into CASSSSGRTYNEQFF.

This chain links TRBV4-1 with TRBJ2-5; unclear D gene. There are 15 residues in the CDR3. The ends were cut back, 1 base at V and 1 base at J, with 10 bases in the middle. CDR1 is MGHRA, CDR2 YSYEKL, per germline. The CDR3 spells CASSQVASSQETQYF. The CDR3 nucleotides read TGCGCCAGCAGCCAAGTGGCGAGCAGCCAAGAGACCCAGTACTTC.

The chain uses TRBV7-6 and TRBJ2-5, with D maybe TRBD2 (5 bases). This CDR3 contains 14 residues. Trimming cost V 1 base and J 5 bases, with 11 bases left between them. CDR1 SGHVS and CDR2 FNYEAQ come from the germline V gene. The CDR3 reads CASSLVGGGETQYF. As DNA, the CDR3 is TGTGCCAGCAGCTTAGTAGGAGGTGGGGAGACCCAGTACTTC.

This clone came up once. The genes are TRBV28 and TRBJ1-2; D is undetermined. The V and J ends lost 3 bases and 0 bases respectively, with 11 bases between them. The CDR3 spans 15 residues. Germline V lookup: CDR1 MDHEN, CDR2 SYDVKM. The CDR3 reads CASSFLGRTNYGYTF. CDR3 in DNA: TGTGCCAGCAGTTTCCTGGGCAGAACTAACTATGGCTACACCTTC.

This clone has just one count. V gene TRBV4-2 combines with J gene TRBJ1-5; 9 positions match TRBD1. The CDR3 sequence is 15 residues long. V was pared by 4 bases and J by 4 bases, with 5 bases of the junction left unmatched. Germline-derived CDR1 and CDR2 are LGHNA and YNFKEQ. CDR3: CASSLGGTGNQPQHF. In DNA, the CDR3 is TGTGCCAGCAGCCTAGGGGGGACAGGGAATCAGCCCCAGCATTTT.

The rearrangement uses TRBV6-6 and TRBJ1-5, with D unresolved. The V end lost 0 bases, the J end lost 3 bases, and 9 bases lay between the germline ends. The CDR3 consists of 15 residues. Germline CDR1 and CDR2: MNHNY and SVGAGI (reference sequence). The CDR3 loop is CASSYSLGINQPQHF. CDR3 bases: TGTGCCAGCAGTTACTCGCTTGGCATCAATCAGCCCCAGCATTTT.

V is TRBV4-1 and J is TRBJ2-1, with D perhaps TRBD1 (5 bases). The germline gives CDR1 MGHRA, CDR2 YSYEKL. V was clipped by 1 base and J by 11 bases, with 12 bases between them. This CDR3 spans 13 amino acids. The CDR3 spells CASSQGPGPKQFF. CDR3 in DNA: TGCGCCAGCAGCCAAGGTCCAGGGCCCAAGCAGTTCTTC.

The V gene is TRBV7-9, the J gene TRBJ2-7; the D gene is possibly TRBD1 (5 bases). The CDR3 totals 16 residues. CDR1 and CDR2 from the germline V gene are SEHNR and FQNEAQ (reference sequence). The ends were cut back, 3 bases at V and 1 base at J, with 16 bases in the middle. CDR3 nucleotide sequence: TGTGCCAGCAGCTTGGGGCCAGCCCTAAGTTCCTACGAGCAGTACTTC. Encoded protein: CASSLGPALSSYEQYF.

The chain uses TRBV7-7 and TRBJ2-5, with D possibly being TRBD1 (6 bases). The germline CDR1 and CDR2 sequences are SSHAT and FNYEAQ (reference sequence). The CDR3 loop spans 14 amino acids. The germline V and J ends were trimmed by 5 bases and 4 bases, with 14 bases remaining between them. The CDR3 DNA follows: TGTGCCAGCAGCCCCCCAACAGGGACAGAGACCCAGTACTTC. Residues: CASSPPTGTETQYF.

This clone was found a few times. The chain links TRBV4-1 to TRBJ1-4; unclear D gene. The CDR3 has 13 residues. The V end was cut by 3 bases, the J end by 7 bases, with 9 bases between. Germline V gene lookup returns CDR1 MGHRA and CDR2 YSYEKL. In DNA, the CDR3 is TGCGCCAGCAGCCAGAATTTCGGTGAAAAACTGTTTTTT. It specifies CASSQNFGEKLFF.

The chain is built from TRBV9 and TRBJ1-2, with D tentatively TRBD1 (5 bases). CDR1 and CDR2 (germline): SGDLS, YYNGEE. The V end lost 1 base, the J end lost 4 bases, and 14 bases lay between the germline ends. CDR3 length: 15 amino acids. This CDR3 is CASSVNPGQGYGYTF. The CDR3, as DNA: TGTGCCAGCAGCGTAAATCCAGGACAAGGCTATGGCTACACCTTC. The full variable domain, in which reference TRBV9 and TRBJ1-2 provide the parts outside the CDR3, is DSGVTQTPKHLITATGQRVTLRCSPRSGDLSVYWYQQSLDQGLQFLIQYYNGEERAKGNILERFSAQQFPDLHSELNLSSLELGDSALYFCASSVNPGQGYGYTFGSGTRLTVV.

The chain is built from TRBV10-3 and TRBJ2-5; 9 bases fit TRBD2. Germline V lookup: CDR1 ENHRY, CDR2 SYGVKD. CDR3 length: 17 residues. The J segment lost 3 bases and the V segment lost 0 bases, leaving 8 bases of the junction unmatched. CDR3 sequence (DNA): TGTGCCATCAGTGAGTCGGTAGCGGGAGCCGGAAAAGAGACCCAGTACTTC. It translates to CAISESVAGAGKETQYF.

The chain has TRBV6-4 and TRBJ2-7; the D gene is possibly TRBD1 (5 bases). The CDR3 is 15 residues long. V was pared by 2 bases and J by 0 bases, with 11 bases between. Germline V gene lookup returns CDR1 MRHNA and CDR2 SNTAGT. CDR3 sequence: CASSDTDSFSYEQYF. In DNA form, the CDR3 reads TGTGCCAGCAGTGACACCGACAGCTTCTCCTACGAGCAGTACTTC.

The V call is TRBV19, the J call TRBJ1-5; D remains unclear. Trimming removed 9 bases at V and 4 bases at J, with 16 bases between. This CDR3 comprises 14 residues. Per the germline V gene, CDR1 is LNHDA and CDR2 is SQIVND (reference sequence). CDR3: CASTLVGRNQPQHF. The CDR3, as DNA: TGTGCCAGCACCCTAGTGGGCCGTAATCAGCCCCAGCATTTT.

This clone was detected once. The gene calls are TRBV6-6 and TRBJ2-1; D is unclear. Germline V gene sequence: CDR1 MNHNY, CDR2 SVGAGI (reference sequence). Deletions cut 5 bases from V and 8 bases from J, with 13 bases between. The CDR3 is 13 amino acids. The CDR3 protein is CASSVQPEDEQFF. CDR3 DNA sequence: TGTGCCAGCAGTGTGCAGCCCGAGGATGAGCAGTTCTTC.

This chain uses TRBV5-4 with TRBJ1-2, with 7 bases lining up with TRBD1. The germline V gene encodes CDR1 SGHNT and CDR2 YYREEE (reference sequence). The V segment lost 3 bases and the J segment 6 bases; nucleotides outside the gene matches: 8. CDR3 size: 14 residues. This chain's CDR3 is CASSWTTGEDGYTF. CDR3 bases: TGTGCCAGCAGCTGGACCACAGGGGAGGATGGCTACACCTTC.

Only one count was recorded for this clone. The rearrangement links TRBV5-8 to TRBJ1-3; the match to TRBD1 covers 7 bases. The germline V gene encodes CDR1 SGHTS and CDR2 YDEGEE. V was pared by 0 bases and J by 0 bases, with 9 bases of the junction left unmatched. The CDR3 extends over 18 amino acids. CDR3 region: CASSLGMTGTYSGNTIYF. The CDR3, as DNA: TGTGCCAGCAGCTTGGGAATGACAGGGACTTACTCTGGAAACACCATATATTTT.